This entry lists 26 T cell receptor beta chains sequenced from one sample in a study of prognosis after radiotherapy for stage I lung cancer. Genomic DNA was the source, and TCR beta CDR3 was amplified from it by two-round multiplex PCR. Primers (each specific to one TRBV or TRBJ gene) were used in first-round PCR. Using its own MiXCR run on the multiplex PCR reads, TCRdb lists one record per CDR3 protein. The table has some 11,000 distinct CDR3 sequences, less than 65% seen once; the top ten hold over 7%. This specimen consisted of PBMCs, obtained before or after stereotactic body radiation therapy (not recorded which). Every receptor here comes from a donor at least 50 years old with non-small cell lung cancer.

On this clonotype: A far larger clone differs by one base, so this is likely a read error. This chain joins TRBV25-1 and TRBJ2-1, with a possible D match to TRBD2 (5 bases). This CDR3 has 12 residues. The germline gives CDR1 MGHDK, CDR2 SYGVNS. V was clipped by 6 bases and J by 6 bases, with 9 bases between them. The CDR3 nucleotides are TGTGCCAGCAGGGAGGTCGCCAATGAGCAGTTCTTC. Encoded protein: CASREVANEQFF.

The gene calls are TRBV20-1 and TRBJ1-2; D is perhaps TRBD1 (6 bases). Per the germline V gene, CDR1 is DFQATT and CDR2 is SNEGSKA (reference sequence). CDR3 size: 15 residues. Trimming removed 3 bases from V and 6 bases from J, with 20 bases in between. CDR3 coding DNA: TGCAGTGCTAGTTCCTCCAGGGGAGGGGGGAATGGCTACACCTTC. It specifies CSASSSRGGGNGYTF.

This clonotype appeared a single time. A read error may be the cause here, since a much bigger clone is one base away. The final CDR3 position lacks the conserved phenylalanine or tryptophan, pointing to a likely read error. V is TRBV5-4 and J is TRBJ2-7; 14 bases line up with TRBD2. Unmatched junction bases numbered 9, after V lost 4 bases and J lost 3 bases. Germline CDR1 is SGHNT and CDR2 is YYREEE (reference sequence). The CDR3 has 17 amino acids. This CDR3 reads CASSRGTSGSAGYEQYL. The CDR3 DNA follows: TGTGCCAGCAGCCGGGGGACTAGCGGGAGTGCTGGCTACGAGCAGTACTTA.

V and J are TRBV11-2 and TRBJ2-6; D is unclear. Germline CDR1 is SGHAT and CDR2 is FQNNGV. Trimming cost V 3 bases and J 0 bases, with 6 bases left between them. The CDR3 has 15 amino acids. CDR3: CASSLGGSGANVLTF. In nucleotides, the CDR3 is TGTGCCAGCAGCTTGGGTGGCTCTGGGGCCAACGTCCTGACTTTC. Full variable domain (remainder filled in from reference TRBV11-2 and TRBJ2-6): EAGVAQSPRYKIIEKRQSVAFWCNPISGHATLYWYQQILGQGPKLLIQFQNNGVVDDSQLPKDRFSAERLKGVDSTLKIQPAKLEDSAVYLCASSLGGSGANVLTFGAGSRLTVL.

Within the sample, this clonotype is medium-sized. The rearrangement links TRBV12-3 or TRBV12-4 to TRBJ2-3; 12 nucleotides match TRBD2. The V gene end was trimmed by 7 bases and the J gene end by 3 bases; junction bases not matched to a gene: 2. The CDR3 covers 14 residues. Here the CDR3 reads CASTLAGGTDTQYF. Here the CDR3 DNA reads TGTGCCAGCACACTAGCGGGGGGAACAGATACGCAGTATTTT.

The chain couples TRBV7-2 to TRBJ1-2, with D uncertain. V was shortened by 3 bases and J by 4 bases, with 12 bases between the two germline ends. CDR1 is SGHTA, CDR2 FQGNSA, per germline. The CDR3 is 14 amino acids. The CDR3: CASSLGMGSYGYTF. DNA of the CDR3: TGTGCCAGCAGCTTGGGAATGGGAAGCTATGGCTACACCTTC.

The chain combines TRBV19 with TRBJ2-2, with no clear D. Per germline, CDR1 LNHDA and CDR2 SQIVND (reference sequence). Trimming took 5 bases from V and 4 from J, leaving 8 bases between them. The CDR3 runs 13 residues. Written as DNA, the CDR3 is TGTGCCAGTAGTGGGCTACTCACCGGGGAGCTGTTTTTT. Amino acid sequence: CASSGLLTGELFF.

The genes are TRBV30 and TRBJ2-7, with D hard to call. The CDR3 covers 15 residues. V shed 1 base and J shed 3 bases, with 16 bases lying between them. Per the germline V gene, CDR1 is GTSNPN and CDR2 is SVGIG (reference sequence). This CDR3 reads CAWSASLGYGYEQYF. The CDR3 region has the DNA TGTGCCTGGAGTGCTTCTCTAGGGTACGGCTACGAGCAGTACTTC.

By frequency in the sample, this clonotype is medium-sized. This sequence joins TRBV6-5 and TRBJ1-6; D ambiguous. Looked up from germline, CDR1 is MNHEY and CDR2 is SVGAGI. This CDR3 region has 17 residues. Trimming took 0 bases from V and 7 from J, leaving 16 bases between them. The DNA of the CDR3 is TGTGCCAGCAGTTACTCAGATTGGCGACGGATGAATTCACCCCTCCACTTT. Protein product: CASSYSDWRRMNSPLHF.

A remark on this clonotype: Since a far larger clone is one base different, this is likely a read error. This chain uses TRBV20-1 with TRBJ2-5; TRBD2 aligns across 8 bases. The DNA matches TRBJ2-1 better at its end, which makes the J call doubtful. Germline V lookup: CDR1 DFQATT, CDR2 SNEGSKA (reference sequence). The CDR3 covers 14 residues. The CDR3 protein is CSAYKAGGIDEQFF. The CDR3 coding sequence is TGCAGTGCCTATAAGGCGGGAGGTATCGATGAGCAGTTCTTC.

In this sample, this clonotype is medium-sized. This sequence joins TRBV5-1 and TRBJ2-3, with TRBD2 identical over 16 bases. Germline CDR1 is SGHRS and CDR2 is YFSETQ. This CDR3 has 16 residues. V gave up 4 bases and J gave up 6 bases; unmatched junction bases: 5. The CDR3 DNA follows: TGCGCCAGCAGCACGGGACTAGCGGGGGGGTTTGATACGCAGTATTTT. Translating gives CASSTGLAGGFDTQYF.

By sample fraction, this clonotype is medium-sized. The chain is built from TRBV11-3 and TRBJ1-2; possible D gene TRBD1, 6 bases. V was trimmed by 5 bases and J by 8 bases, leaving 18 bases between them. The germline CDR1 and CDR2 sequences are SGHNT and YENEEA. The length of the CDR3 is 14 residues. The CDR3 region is CASSPGAGAEGYTF. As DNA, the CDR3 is TGTGCCAGCAGCCCCGGGGCGGGGGCGGAGGGCTACACCTTC.

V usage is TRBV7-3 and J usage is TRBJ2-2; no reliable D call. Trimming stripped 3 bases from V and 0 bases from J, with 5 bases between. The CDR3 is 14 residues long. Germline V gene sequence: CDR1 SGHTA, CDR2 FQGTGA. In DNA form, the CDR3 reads TGTGCCAGCAGCTTGGATCCGAACACCGGGGAGCTGTTTTTT. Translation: CASSLDPNTGELFF.

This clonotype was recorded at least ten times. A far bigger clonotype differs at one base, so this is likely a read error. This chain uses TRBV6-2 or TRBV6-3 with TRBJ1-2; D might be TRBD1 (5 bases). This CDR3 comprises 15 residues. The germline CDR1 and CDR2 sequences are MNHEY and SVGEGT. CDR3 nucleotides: TGTGCCAGCAGTTCCCTGGAGGCAGGGAACTATGGCTACGCCTTC. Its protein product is CASSSLEAGNYGYAF.

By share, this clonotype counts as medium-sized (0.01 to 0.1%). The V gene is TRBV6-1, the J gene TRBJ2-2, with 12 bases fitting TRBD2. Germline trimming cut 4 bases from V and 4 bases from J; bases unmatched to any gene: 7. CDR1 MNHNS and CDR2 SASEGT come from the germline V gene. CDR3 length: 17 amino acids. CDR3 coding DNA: TGTGCCAGCAGTGTACTAGCGGGGGGCCGTATCACCGGGGAGCTGTTTTTT. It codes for CASSVLAGGRITGELFF.

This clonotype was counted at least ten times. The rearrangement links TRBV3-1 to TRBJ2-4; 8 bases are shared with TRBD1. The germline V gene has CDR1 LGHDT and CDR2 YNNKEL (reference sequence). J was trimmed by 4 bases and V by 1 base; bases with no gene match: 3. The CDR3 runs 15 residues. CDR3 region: CASSQVGTGKNIQYF. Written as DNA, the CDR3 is TGTGCCAGCAGCCAAGTTGGGACAGGAAAAAACATTCAGTACTTC.

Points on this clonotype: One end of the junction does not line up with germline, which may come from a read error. The CDR3 region has the DNA TGTGCCAGCAGTATGCTATCGGGGTCCTACGGGCAGTACTTC. It specifies CASSMLSGSYGQYF. The rearrangement uses TRBV6-1 and TRBJ2-7; possibly TRBD2 for D (5 bases). Germline-derived CDR1 and CDR2 are MNHNS and SASEGT. The CDR3 length is 14 residues.

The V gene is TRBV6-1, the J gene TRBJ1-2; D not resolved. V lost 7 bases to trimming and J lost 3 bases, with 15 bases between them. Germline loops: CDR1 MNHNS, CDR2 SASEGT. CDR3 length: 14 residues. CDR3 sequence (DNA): TGTGCCAGCAACCCGGGAGCTCTCTACTATGGCTACACCTTC. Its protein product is CASNPGALYYGYTF.

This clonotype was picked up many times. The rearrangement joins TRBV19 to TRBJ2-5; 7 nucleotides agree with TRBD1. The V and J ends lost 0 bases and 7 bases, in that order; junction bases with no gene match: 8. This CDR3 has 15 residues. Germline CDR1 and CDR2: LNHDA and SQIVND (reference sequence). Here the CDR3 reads CASSIEGGALGTQYF. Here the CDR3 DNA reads TGTGCCAGTAGTATAGAAGGGGGCGCCCTCGGGACCCAGTACTTC.

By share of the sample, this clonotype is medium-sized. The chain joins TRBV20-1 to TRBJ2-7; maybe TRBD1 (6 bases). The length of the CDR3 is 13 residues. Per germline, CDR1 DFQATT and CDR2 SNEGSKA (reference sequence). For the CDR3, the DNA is TGCAGCCTCATCGGACAGAAAAACTACGAGCAGTACTTC. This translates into CSLIGQKNYEQYF.

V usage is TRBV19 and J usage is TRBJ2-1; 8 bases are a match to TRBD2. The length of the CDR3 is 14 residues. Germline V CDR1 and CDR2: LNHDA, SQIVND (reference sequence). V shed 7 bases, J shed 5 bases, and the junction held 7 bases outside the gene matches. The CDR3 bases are TGTGCCAGTAAGGGCGAACTAGCGGACAATGAGCAGTTCTTC. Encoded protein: CASKGELADNEQFF.

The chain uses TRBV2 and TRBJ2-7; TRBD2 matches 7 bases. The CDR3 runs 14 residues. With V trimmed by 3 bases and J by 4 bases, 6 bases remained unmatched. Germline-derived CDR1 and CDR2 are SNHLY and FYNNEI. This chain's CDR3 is CASSDPAGRYEQYF. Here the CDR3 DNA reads TGTGCCAGCAGTGACCCAGCGGGACGGTACGAGCAGTACTTC.

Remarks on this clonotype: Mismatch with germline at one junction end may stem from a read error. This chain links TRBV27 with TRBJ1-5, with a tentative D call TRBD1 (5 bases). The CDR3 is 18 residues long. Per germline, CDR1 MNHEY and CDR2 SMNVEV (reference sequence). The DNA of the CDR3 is TGTTCCAGCAGTTTGGTGGGGCAGTGGCTTTTGAGCAATCAGCCCCAGCATTTT. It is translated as CSSSLVGQWLLSNQPQHF.

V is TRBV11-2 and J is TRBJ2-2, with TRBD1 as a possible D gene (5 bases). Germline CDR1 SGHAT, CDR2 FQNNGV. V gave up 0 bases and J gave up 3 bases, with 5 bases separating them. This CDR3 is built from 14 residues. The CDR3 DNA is TGTGCCAGCAGCTTAGAAGGGGACACCGGGGAGCTGTTTTTT. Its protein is CASSLEGDTGELFF.

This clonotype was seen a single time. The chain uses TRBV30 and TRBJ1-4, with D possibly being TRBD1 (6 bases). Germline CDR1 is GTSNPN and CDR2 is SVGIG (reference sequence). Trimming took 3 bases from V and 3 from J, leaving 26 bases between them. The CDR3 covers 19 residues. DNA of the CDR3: TGTGCCTGGAGGGAGCCTGTGGGCAGGGGAGTAGTTGCTAATGAAAAACTGTTTTTT. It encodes CAWREPVGRGVVANEKLFF.

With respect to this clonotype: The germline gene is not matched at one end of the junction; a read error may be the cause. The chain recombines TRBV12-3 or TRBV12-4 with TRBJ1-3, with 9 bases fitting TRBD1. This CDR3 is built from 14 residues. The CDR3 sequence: CASLPRQGGNTTYF. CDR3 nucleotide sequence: TGTGCCAGCCTCCCTAGACAGGGGGGAAACACCACATACTTT.